The T cell receptor (beta chain) described here comes from a study of blood T cell repertoires in COVID-19. Looking at the study overall: PBMCs, B-cell-depleted T cells, or T cells were the source of the cDNA or gDNA that made up the material.

In the original analysis: Amplifying reference gene primers gave estimates of nucleated cell counts. Clones were read by immunoSEQ multiplex PCR, and TCRdb kept only the in-frame ones, dropping some. D and trimming were read from the DNA, whereas the V and J calls and clone size are those reported in that table. The sample gives some 170,000 clones, roughly 80% of which show up once; about 3% is in the top ten. Sequencing was performed on peripheral blood. The TCR was taken from an older man with acute or convalescent COVID-19.

CDR3 residues: CASSGTGGADEKLFF. The CDR3 nucleotides are TGTGCCAGCAGTGGGACAGGGGGCGCGGATGAAAAACTGTTTTTT. V and J are TRBV25-1 and TRBJ1-4, with TRBD1 matching 11 bases. V trimming: 4 bases; J trimming: 6 bases; junction bases outside the gene matches: 4. The CDR3 runs 15 residues. Germline CDR1 and CDR2: MGHDK and SYGVNS.